Below, one TCR beta chain is given with its context. This entry is derived from a study of cytomegalovirus exposure and HLA in healthy donors. Study-level background: As released early, the data held about 85 million unique TCRs from HLA-typed donors.

This PCR relied on a set of 60 Vbeta primers and 13 Jbeta primers. Sequenced by immunoSEQ multiplex PCR; TCRdb stores in-frame clones only, minus some. This sample has approximately 140,000 clones; 77% occur once, and the top ten carry under 2%. Unrecorded immune exposure was likely among donors, who were nominally healthy when sampled. The germline CDR1 and CDR2 sequences are LNHDA and SQIVND (reference sequence). J lost 3 bases, V lost 3 bases, and 22 bases had no gene match. This CDR3 is 20 amino acids long. The sequencing sample was made of PBMCs. The clonotype was recovered from a female donor in good health and CMV-seronegative. V usage is TRBV19 and J usage is TRBJ1-1; the match to TRBD1 covers 7 bases. CDR3 sequence: CASSIRRQGLLQLWDTEAFF. Written as DNA, the CDR3 is TGTGCCAGTAGTATCCGGAGACAGGGTTTATTGCAGCTCTGGGACACTGAAGCTTTCTTT.